The source of this TCR beta chain is a study of tumor-infiltrating lymphocytes in primary liver carcinoma (dated by TCRdb to about 2017). Background for the entire study: Between late 2015 and early 2016, a handful of patients in China with histopathologically diagnosed primary liver carcinoma had surgical resection. Of the five patients (three men and two women, aged 30 to 69 years), four had hepatocellular carcinoma and one had combined HCC and intrahepatic cholangiocarcinoma. For each liver tumor, the study sampled five regions along with adjacent normal tissue and blood, and applied TCRbeta repertoire sequencing, expression microarrays and whole-exome sequencing. High reproducibility was observed for the technical replicate repertoires, with mean shared-clone rates approximately 0.9 and correlation coefficients above 0.95. The tumors of the five patients were staged as T1-T3 N0M0, with maximum diameters ranging from 4.2 to 10 cm. Each sample produced roughly 3.5 to 7.13 million productive TCRbeta reads, and read depth showed no significant difference between tissue types. TCRbeta repertoire sequencing covered roughly 35 specimens from 5 patients: around 25 tumor regions, 5 adjacent noncancerous liver tissues and 5 peripheral blood samples. General findings and caveats noted by the study authors: Consistent with antigen-driven expansion, pairs of tumor regions showed higher repertoire overlap (mean roughly 35%) than either tumor-adjacent pairs (around 17%) or tumor-blood pairs (approximately 15%). Since the samples were bulk and unsorted, there was no way to compare CD4+ and CD8+ T cell repertoires. Because only the TCR beta chain was sequenced and unpaired alpha chains were not captured, true repertoire diversity is likely underestimated. With just four or five patients in the study, the authors point out that the findings should be validated in a larger study. The top 250 clones accounted for a significantly greater share of the repertoire in tumors than in blood (p = 0.039).

TCRbeta-specific cDNA was reverse-transcribed from about 500 ng total RNA using a constant-region primer and ProtoScript II reverse transcriptase. Construction of the TCRbeta libraries relied on three nested rounds of multiplex PCR, following a slightly modified ARM-PCR procedure. Multiplex TRBV1-TRBV30 forward primers and a Cbeta reverse primer were used in the first two PCR rounds, each of which was run for about 10 cycles. Sample barcodes and Illumina adapters were added in a final 25-cycle PCR using Deep VentR polymerase. Before sequencing, amplicons of 200-500 bp were purified from gel using a QIAquick gel extraction kit. The TCRbeta amplicons were sequenced with 250-bp paired-end reads on an Illumina HiSeq 2500. Processing in the source paper ran as follows. Quality trimming of reads was performed with Trimmomatic v0.33, and paired reads were merged with FLASH v1.2.11 so that full CDR3 sequences could be recovered. MiGEC v1.2.1b assigned V, D and J germline segments to the rearranged TCRbeta sequences. Clonotype statistics and Shannon-Wiener diversity indices were computed with VDJtools v1.0.0. Except for diversity analysis, only each sample's 250 most abundant clonotypes were used in subsequent analyses to reduce sampling bias. Clones were called with MiXCR by TCRdb after fastp trimmed the public reads at Q25, and only in-frame beta chains were retained. Duplicate CDR3 protein sequences are folded into a single record with the most common DNA and genes. These V and J calls derive from TCRdb rather than the authors' analysis. The sample table records approximately 340,000 distinct CDR3 sequences; about two thirds of these occur just once. About 6% of the sample lies in the top ten.

With respect to this clonotype: The antigen this receptor binds is unknown. A much larger clone differs by one base, so this may be a read error.

The CDR3 runs 15 amino acids, cysteine and phenylalanine included. Just the 45-base CDR3 DNA is kept, in frame starting at base 1. V loses 8 bases, J loses 7 bases, and the germline ends lie 23 bases apart. As encoded in the germline V gene, CDR1 is MNHEY while CDR2 is SVGAGI. TRIzol reagent was used to extract blood RNA from unsorted whole blood, while the DNeasy Blood & Tissue kit provided the germline DNA. Patients had chronic HBV infection and were treatment-naive at sampling. Before surgery, approximately 3.7 milliliters of peripheral blood were drawn into K2EDTA tubes. The chain couples TRBV6-5 to TRBJ2-5; TRBD2 is a weak D gene call, 6 bases matching. Material for sequencing was peripheral blood. The sequence was collected from a man aged 35 to 55 with primary liver carcinoma and hepatitis B virus infection. The CDR3 is CASAGLARVVVTQYF. The nucleotides are TGTGCCAGCGCGGGGCTGGCTCGCGTGGTAGTGACCCAGTACTTC.